The 15 T cell receptor beta chains in this list originate from one sample, sequenced in a study of cytomegalovirus exposure and HLA in healthy donors. Researchers ran the PCR with 60 Vbeta and 13 Jbeta primers. TCRdb's copy holds only in-frame clones and misses some; the assay was immunoSEQ multiplex PCR. The table records approximately 140,000 clones, roughly 72% of them present only once. The sequencing sample was made of PBMCs. The receptors were sampled from a man between 35 and 55 years old in good health and CMV-seronegative.

The CDR3 DNA sequence: TGTGCCAGCAGCGTGTCCCTGACAGTGACAGATGGCTACACCTTC. This codes for CASSVSLTVTDGYTF. The chain couples TRBV9 to TRBJ1-2, with a possible D match to TRBD1 (5 bases). V lost 2 bases and J 6 bases, leaving 17 bases between the germline ends. CDR3 length equals 15 residues. Germline values: CDR1 SGDLS, CDR2 YYNGEE.

The chain carries TRBV14 and TRBJ2-1, with 9 bases fitting TRBD1. Germline V CDR1 and CDR2: SGHDN, FVKESK. V was pared by 2 bases and J by 1 base, with 3 bases of the junction left unmatched. The CDR3 consists of 16 residues. The CDR3 coding sequence is TGTGCCAGCAGCCAAAGAGGGACAGGGTCCTACAATGAGCAGTTCTTC. As protein: CASSQRGTGSYNEQFF.

This chain connects TRBV28 to TRBJ2-7; the D is unclear. CDR3 size: 11 residues. Germline CDR1 is MDHEN and CDR2 is SYDVKM. Trimming took 6 bases from V and 7 from J, leaving 10 bases between them. The chain's CDR3 is CASSLRMEQYF. In nucleotides, the CDR3 is TGTGCCAGCAGCCTCAGGATGGAGCAGTACTTC.

The chain couples TRBV5-1 to TRBJ1-2; D ambiguous. Trimming pared 0 bases from V and 5 bases from J, leaving 14 bases between. Germline V gene data show CDR1 as SGHRS and CDR2 as YFSETQ. CDR3 length: 15 residues. The CDR3 nucleotides are TGCGCCAGCAGCTTGGGGAGGTTGGGAGATTATGGCTACACCTTC. Translating it yields CASSLGRLGDYGYTF.

J is TRBJ2-7 and V is TRBV4-2; possibly TRBD2 for D (6 bases). The CDR3 is made up of 15 amino acids. The germline gives CDR1 LGHNA, CDR2 YNFKEQ. V was shortened by 0 bases and J by 3 bases, with 12 bases between the two germline ends. The CDR3 region is CASSQESSEYYEQYF. The CDR3 DNA follows: TGTGCCAGCAGCCAAGAGTCTAGCGAATACTACGAGCAGTACTTC.

J is TRBJ1-2 and V is TRBV6-5, with 7 bases matching TRBD1. J gave up 1 base and V 4 bases, and 9 bases lay outside the gene matches. Germline CDR1 is MNHEY and CDR2 is SVGAGI. This CDR3 is built from 16 residues. The CDR3 here is CASSWGTASINYGYTF. The CDR3 coding sequence is TGTGCCAGCAGTTGGGGGACAGCCTCAATTAACTATGGCTACACCTTC.

The chain is built from TRBV7-9 and TRBJ1-1; TRBD1 matches at 7 bases. From germline, CDR1 is SEHNR and CDR2 FQNEAQ (reference sequence). The CDR3 consists of 16 residues. Unmatched junction bases numbered 9, after V lost 5 bases and J lost 0 bases. The DNA for the CDR3 is TGTGCCAGCAGCCATCGGGACAGAGGAATGAACACTGAAGCTTTCTTT. This translates into CASSHRDRGMNTEAFF. Complete variable domain (other parts from reference TRBV7-9 and TRBJ1-1): DTGVSQNPRHKITKRGQNVTFRCDPISEHNRLYWYRQTLGQGPEFLTYFQNEAQLEKSRLLSDRFSAERPKGSFSTLEIQRTEQGDSAMYLCASSHRDRGMNTEAFFGQGTRLTVV.

The chain couples TRBV29-1 to TRBJ2-1, with 14 bases identical to TRBD2. J gave up 6 bases and V 6 bases, and 16 bases lay outside the gene matches. Germline CDR1 is SQVTM and CDR2 is ANQGSEA. The CDR3 runs 18 residues. CDR3 bases: TGCAGCGTCCTACCCCGACTAGCGGGAGGGCCAACCTCCAATGAGCAGTTCTTC. Protein sequence: CSVLPRLAGGPTSNEQFF.

The genes are TRBV21-1 and TRBJ2-7; the table names TRBD2, a call not compared with the DNA. TRBV21-1 is assigned pseudogene status. The CDR3 totals 15 residues. This CDR3 is CASSKGGREPYEQYF. CDR3 bases: TGTGCCAGCAGCAAAGGAGGGCGGGAGCCTTACGAGCAGTACTTC.

V is TRBV11-3 and J is TRBJ2-5, with TRBD2 matching over 9 bases. This CDR3 has 16 amino acids. The trim removed 1 base at V and 2 bases at J, leaving 5 bases unmatched. Germline V gene sequence: CDR1 SGHNT, CDR2 YENEEA. The CDR3 spells CASSLGSTSGQETQYF. The CDR3, as DNA: TGTGCCAGCAGCTTAGGGTCGACTAGCGGTCAAGAGACCCAGTACTTC.

J is TRBJ2-4 and V is TRBV6-1; 11 nucleotides match TRBD2. The CDR3 runs 15 residues. The V segment lost 6 bases and the J segment 2 bases; nucleotides outside the gene matches: 3. CDR1 and CDR2 (germline): MNHNS, SASEGT. The CDR3 spells CASRASGRTKNIQYF. The CDR3, as DNA: TGTGCCAGCAGGGCTAGCGGGAGGACCAAAAACATTCAGTACTTC.

This clone has a single count. The gene calls are TRBV7-9 and TRBJ1-6, with unresolved D. Germline V CDR1 and CDR2: SEHNR, FQNEAQ (reference sequence). The CDR3 runs 16 residues. Trimming pared 5 bases from V and 0 bases from J, leaving 11 bases between. The CDR3 reads CASSPRRSSYNSPLHF. CDR3 in DNA: TGTGCCAGCAGCCCCAGGAGGAGCTCCTATAATTCACCCCTCCACTTT.

This chain links TRBV7-2 with TRBJ2-5, with D maybe TRBD2 (5 bases). The germline gives CDR1 SGHTA, CDR2 FQGNSA. The germline V and J ends were trimmed by 1 base and 2 bases, with 14 bases remaining between them. The CDR3 runs to 16 residues. The CDR3 sequence: CASSLVDRGRQETQYF. In nucleotides, the CDR3 is TGTGCCAGCAGCTTAGTTGATCGGGGTCGACAAGAGACCCAGTACTTC.

CDR3 bases: TGTGCCAGCTCACCCGGGAGGGACACAGTCTACAATGAGCAGTTCTTC. It translates to CASSPGRDTVYNEQFF. The rearrangement links TRBV18 to TRBJ2-1; 8 bases are a match to TRBD2. Germline CDR1 is KGHSH and CDR2 is LQKENI. This CDR3 has 16 residues. V was clipped by 3 bases and J by 3 bases; unmatched bases: 7.

The CDR3 region has the DNA TGTGCCAGCAGCCCTACAGGGGGAGGACTCGAGCAGTACTTC. Protein sequence: CASSPTGGGLEQYF. J is TRBJ2-7 and V is TRBV28; 8 bases are a match to TRBD1. Looked up from germline, CDR1 is MDHEN and CDR2 is SYDVKM. J was trimmed by 6 bases and V by 6 bases; bases with no gene match: 10. The CDR3 is 14 residues long.